The rows below give T cell receptor beta chains drawn from one sample of a study of T cell responses to AZD1222 COVID-19 vaccine. TCRdb's copy holds only in-frame clones and misses some; the assay was immunoSEQ multiplex PCR. This table holds roughly 86,000 clones, around 87% found once. This specimen was peripheral blood, taken on day 0 of AZD1222 vaccination. The receptor set was obtained from an adult in good health. Each CDR3 is given with its conserved first and last residue. Each record gives: clone size, V gene, J gene, D gene, CDR3 DNA, CDR3 protein. A D gene is named only where the DNA matches it firmly. A clone size is listed for some rows: how often the clone was seen (once, few, many), or a class if it is expanded.

clone_size: NA
v_call: TRBV5-8
j_call: TRBJ1-2
d_call: NA
cdr3_nt: TGTGCCAGCAGCATAAACAGTTACGGCGATGGCTACACCTTC
cdr3_aa: CASSINSYGDGYTF

clone_size: NA
v_call: TRBV9
j_call: TRBJ2-2
d_call: NA
cdr3_nt: TGTGCCAGCAGCCCACGGTCCACCGGGGAGCTGTTTTTT
cdr3_aa: CASSPRSTGELFF

clone_size: once
v_call: TRBV28
j_call: TRBJ1-3
d_call: TRBD1
cdr3_nt: TGTGCCAGCAGTCACGGGACAGGGTTCGGCTCTGGAAACACCATATATTTT
cdr3_aa: CASSHGTGFGSGNTIYF

clone_size: NA
v_call: TRBV3-1/TRBV3-2
j_call: TRBJ2-1
d_call: TRBD2
cdr3_nt: TGTGCCAGCAGCCAAGAAGGGCTAGCGGGAGGGCCGGGAGAGCAGTTCTTC
cdr3_aa: CASSQEGLAGGPGEQFF

clone_size: once
v_call: TRBV19
j_call: TRBJ2-1
d_call: NA
cdr3_nt: TGTGCCAGTAGTATTCTAGCCTACTCCTACAATGAGCAGTTCTTC
cdr3_aa: CASSILAYSYNEQFF

clone_size: NA
v_call: TRBV28
j_call: TRBJ2-4
d_call: TRBD2
cdr3_nt: TGTGCCAGCAGTTCCTCCCGACTAGCGATTGCCAAAAACATTCAGTACTTC
cdr3_aa: CASSSSRLAIAKNIQYF

clone_size: once
v_call: TRBV5-1
j_call: TRBJ2-5
d_call: NA
cdr3_nt: TGCGCCAGCAGCTTAGCTCGAAGAGGGGAGACCCAGTACTTC
cdr3_aa: CASSLARRGETQYF

clone_size: once
v_call: TRBV20-1
j_call: TRBJ2-5
d_call: NA
cdr3_nt: TGCAGTGCTAGTCTGTCGGGAGAGCAAGAGACCCAGTACTTC
cdr3_aa: CSASLSGEQETQYF

clone_size: once
v_call: TRBV19
j_call: TRBJ2-5
d_call: NA
cdr3_nt: TGTGCCAGTAGTATAAACAGTCAAGAGACCCAGTACTTC
cdr3_aa: CASSINSQETQYF

clone_size: NA
v_call: TRBV10-2
j_call: TRBJ1-3
d_call: NA
cdr3_nt: TGCGCCAGCAGTGAGCCCTCCACTGGAAACACCATATATTTT
cdr3_aa: CASSEPSTGNTIYF

clone_size: NA
v_call: TRBV27
j_call: TRBJ2-2
d_call: NA
cdr3_nt: TGTGCCAGCAGTTTTGTAGCTGCTGGGGAGCTGTTTTTT
cdr3_aa: CASSFVAAGELFF

clone_size: NA
v_call: TRBV9
j_call: TRBJ2-7
d_call: TRBD1
cdr3_nt: TGTGCCAGCAGCGTCAGGGGGCTAGGCTACGAGCAGTACTTC
cdr3_aa: CASSVRGLGYEQYF

clone_size: NA
v_call: TRBV5-1
j_call: TRBJ2-1
d_call: NA
cdr3_nt: TGCGCCAGCAGCTTGACAGGGAACAATGAGCAGTTCTTC
cdr3_aa: CASSLTGNNEQFF

clone_size: NA
v_call: TRBV7-6
j_call: TRBJ2-3
d_call: TRBD2
cdr3_nt: TGTGCCAGCAGCTTAACCCTAGCGGGGTACACAGATACGCAGTATTTT
cdr3_aa: CASSLTLAGYTDTQYF

clone_size: NA
v_call: TRBV11-1
j_call: TRBJ2-2
d_call: TRBD2
cdr3_nt: TGTGCCAGCAGCTTAGGGGGGAGGGCCTTCACCGGGGAGCTGTTTTTT
cdr3_aa: CASSLGGRAFTGELFF

clone_size: NA
v_call: TRBV4-1
j_call: TRBJ2-1
d_call: TRBD2
cdr3_nt: TGCGCCAGCAGTCTCGCCTTGGGCGGGGGATACAATGAGCAGTTCTTC
cdr3_aa: CASSLALGGGYNEQFF

clone_size: NA
v_call: TRBV27
j_call: TRBJ2-7
d_call: TRBD2
cdr3_nt: TGTGCCAGCAGTTCTCGGGGGGGAGACGAGCAGTACTTC
cdr3_aa: CASSSRGGDEQYF

clone_size: NA
v_call: TRBV28
j_call: TRBJ1-3
d_call: TRBD1
cdr3_nt: TGTGCCAGCTTCTCGCGGACAGGGGACTCTGGAAACACCATATATTTT
cdr3_aa: CASFSRTGDSGNTIYF

clone_size: NA
v_call: TRBV19
j_call: TRBJ2-7
d_call: NA
cdr3_nt: TGTGCCAGTAGTATAGGGGGGGCCGCCTACGAGCAGTACTTC
cdr3_aa: CASSIGGAAYEQYF

clone_size: NA
v_call: TRBV5-4
j_call: TRBJ2-1
d_call: TRBD2
cdr3_nt: TGTGCCAGCAGCCTAGCGGGAGGGCCTCACAATGAGCAGTTCTTC
cdr3_aa: CASSLAGGPHNEQFF

clone_size: medium-sized
v_call: TRBV6-2/TRBV6-3
j_call: TRBJ1-5
d_call: TRBD1
cdr3_nt: TGTGCCAGCAGTGACAGGGAGAATCAGCCCCAGCATTTT
cdr3_aa: CASSDRENQPQHF

clone_size: once
v_call: TRBV6-2/TRBV6-3
j_call: TRBJ2-2
d_call: TRBD1
cdr3_nt: TGTGCCAGCAGCCCAGGGGGTACGAACACCGGGGAGCTGTTTTTT
cdr3_aa: CASSPGGTNTGELFF

clone_size: NA
v_call: TRBV11-2
j_call: TRBJ2-1
d_call: TRBD2
cdr3_nt: TGTGCCAGCAGCCACGTCCGGACTAGCGGGAGTTGGGAAAATGAGCAGTTCTTC
cdr3_aa: CASSHVRTSGSWENEQFF

clone_size: NA
v_call: TRBV3-1/TRBV3-2
j_call: TRBJ2-7
d_call: TRBD2
cdr3_nt: TGTGCCAGCAGCCGAAGGTCTAGCGGTACCTACGAGCAGTACTTC
cdr3_aa: CASSRRSSGTYEQYF

clone_size: once
v_call: TRBV19
j_call: TRBJ1-1
d_call: TRBD1
cdr3_nt: TGTGCCAGTAGTAAAACAGGGGGAGTGAACACTGAAGCTTTCTTT
cdr3_aa: CASSKTGGVNTEAFF

clone_size: NA
v_call: TRBV6-2/TRBV6-3
j_call: TRBJ1-1
d_call: NA
cdr3_nt: TGTGCCAGCAGTTACCGGGGCGATAGGGACACTGAAGCTTTCTTT
cdr3_aa: CASSYRGDRDTEAFF

clone_size: NA
v_call: TRBV28
j_call: TRBJ1-2
d_call: NA
cdr3_nt: TGTGCCAGCAGTCCCGGGAGGGAAAGCAGCTATGGCTACACCTTC
cdr3_aa: CASSPGRESSYGYTF

clone_size: few
v_call: TRBV6-5
j_call: TRBJ2-3
d_call: TRBD1
cdr3_nt: TGTGCCAGCAGTTACGGGGGCCAAGGGGGCGCAGATACGCAGTATTTT
cdr3_aa: CASSYGGQGGADTQYF

clone_size: NA
v_call: TRBV18
j_call: TRBJ1-3
d_call: TRBD1
cdr3_nt: TGTGCCAGCTCACCACGGGGACAGGGATCTGGAAACACCATATATTTT
cdr3_aa: CASSPRGQGSGNTIYF

clone_size: NA
v_call: TRBV5-1
j_call: TRBJ1-2
d_call: NA
cdr3_nt: TGCGCCAGCAGCTTGGCCGGGCTCTATGGCTACACCTTC
cdr3_aa: CASSLAGLYGYTF

clone_size: NA
v_call: TRBV5-1
j_call: TRBJ2-3
d_call: NA
cdr3_nt: TGCGCCAGCAGCTCCCGGACTAGCACAGATACGCAGTATTTT
cdr3_aa: CASSSRTSTDTQYF

clone_size: NA
v_call: TRBV19
j_call: TRBJ1-5
d_call: TRBD1
cdr3_nt: TGTGCCAGTAGTATTTTAGACAGGGGTAATGGACAGCCCCAGCATTTT
cdr3_aa: CASSILDRGNGQPQHF

clone_size: NA
v_call: TRBV3-1/TRBV3-2
j_call: TRBJ2-7
d_call: TRBD2
cdr3_nt: TGTGCCAGCAGCCAAGGCTCTAGCGGTGAGTACTTC
cdr3_aa: CASSQGSSGEYF

clone_size: NA
v_call: TRBV5-1
j_call: TRBJ2-1
d_call: NA
cdr3_nt: TGCGTCAGCAGCCCACCGGGAGTGATGCAGTTCTTC
cdr3_aa: CVSSPPGVMQFF

clone_size: NA
v_call: TRBV6-4
j_call: TRBJ2-3
d_call: TRBD1
cdr3_nt: TGTGCCAGCAGTGACGGGACAGGGGCAGATACGCAGTATTTT
cdr3_aa: CASSDGTGADTQYF

clone_size: NA
v_call: TRBV18
j_call: TRBJ1-5
d_call: NA
cdr3_nt: TGTGCCAGCTCTCCTGGACAGCCTAATCAGCCCCAGCATTTT
cdr3_aa: CASSPGQPNQPQHF

clone_size: NA
v_call: TRBV5-1
j_call: TRBJ2-1
d_call: TRBD1
cdr3_nt: TGCGCCAGCAGCTCGGGACAGGGCGAGTTCTTC
cdr3_aa: CASSSGQGEFF

clone_size: NA
v_call: TRBV28
j_call: TRBJ2-3
d_call: NA
cdr3_nt: TGTGCCAGCAGTTTCCAGCGACGATTCACAGATACGCAGTATTTT
cdr3_aa: CASSFQRRFTDTQYF

clone_size: NA
v_call: TRBV7-2
j_call: TRBJ1-5
d_call: NA
cdr3_nt: TGTGCCAGCAGCGTCACGAATCAGCCCCAGCATTTT
cdr3_aa: CASSVTNQPQHF

clone_size: NA
v_call: TRBV11-1
j_call: TRBJ1-1
d_call: NA
cdr3_nt: TGTGCCAGCAGCCCGAACCTTGGAGGGACTGAAGCTTTCTTT
cdr3_aa: CASSPNLGGTEAFF

clone_size: once
v_call: TRBV7-9
j_call: TRBJ1-1
d_call: NA
cdr3_nt: TGTGCCAGCAGCTTAGATCTATTAGCCACTGAAGCTTTCTTT
cdr3_aa: CASSLDLLATEAFF

clone_size: NA
v_call: TRBV5-6
j_call: TRBJ2-7
d_call: NA
cdr3_nt: TGTGCCAGCAGCTTGGACGGGCAGGCCTTCTACGAGCAGTACTTC
cdr3_aa: CASSLDGQAFYEQYF

clone_size: NA
v_call: TRBV6-5
j_call: TRBJ2-2
d_call: NA
cdr3_nt: TGTGCCAGCAGTTCTAGTATGTCGGGGGAGCTGTTTTTT
cdr3_aa: CASSSSMSGELFF

clone_size: NA
v_call: TRBV11-1
j_call: TRBJ2-1
d_call: NA
cdr3_nt: TGTGCCAGCAGCTTAGCTAGACTAGAGAATGAGCAGTTCTTC
cdr3_aa: CASSLARLENEQFF

clone_size: NA
v_call: TRBV6-2/TRBV6-3
j_call: TRBJ2-3
d_call: NA
cdr3_nt: TGTGCCAGCAGTTTAGACCGGGACTCTCCCGGGGATACGCAGTATTTT
cdr3_aa: CASSLDRDSPGDTQYF

clone_size: NA
v_call: TRBV20-1
j_call: TRBJ2-3
d_call: NA
cdr3_nt: TGCAGTGCTATTGACCCGGGATTCAGCACAGATACGCAGTATTTT
cdr3_aa: CSAIDPGFSTDTQYF

clone_size: NA
v_call: TRBV5-1
j_call: TRBJ1-2
d_call: NA
cdr3_nt: TGCGCCAGCAGCTTGGCCCGGGGCTATGGCTACACCTTC
cdr3_aa: CASSLARGYGYTF

clone_size: NA
v_call: TRBV10-1
j_call: TRBJ2-2
d_call: NA
cdr3_nt: TGCGCCAGCAGTGACCGGGGAGGAGCCGGGGAGCTGTTTTTT
cdr3_aa: CASSDRGGAGELFF

clone_size: NA
v_call: TRBV19
j_call: TRBJ1-2
d_call: NA
cdr3_nt: TGTGCCAGTGGGGACTATGGCTACACCTTC
cdr3_aa: CASGDYGYTF

clone_size: NA
v_call: TRBV28
j_call: TRBJ2-1
d_call: TRBD1
cdr3_nt: TGTGCCAGCAGTTCCTCCGACGACAGGGCGTCTTACAATGAGCAGTTCTTC
cdr3_aa: CASSSSDDRASYNEQFF

clone_size: NA
v_call: TRBV19
j_call: TRBJ2-5
d_call: NA
cdr3_nt: TGTGCCAGTAGTCTCGGAGAGACCCAGTACTTC
cdr3_aa: CASSLGETQYF

clone_size: NA
v_call: TRBV3-1/TRBV3-2
j_call: TRBJ1-5
d_call: TRBD1
cdr3_nt: TGTGCCAGCAGCCCTGGAACAGGGGGTGGCAATCAGCCCCAGCATTTT
cdr3_aa: CASSPGTGGGNQPQHF

clone_size: NA
v_call: TRBV27
j_call: TRBJ2-7
d_call: NA
cdr3_nt: TGTGCCAGCAGTTTATCGGGAGGGGGCGCTTACGAGCAGTACTTC
cdr3_aa: CASSLSGGGAYEQYF

clone_size: NA
v_call: TRBV24-1
j_call: TRBJ1-5
d_call: NA
cdr3_nt: TGTGCCACCAGTGACTCCGATCAGCCCCAGCATTTT
cdr3_aa: CATSDSDQPQHF

clone_size: NA
v_call: TRBV27
j_call: TRBJ1-5
d_call: NA
cdr3_nt: TGTGCCAGCAGTTTAAAGAACCATCAGCCCCAGCATTTT
cdr3_aa: CASSLKNHQPQHF